The clone carrying this T cell receptor beta chain was seen only a few times. The antigen remains undetermined. This sample stems from a study of T cells in Graves' hyperthyroidism and ophthalmopathy. Study-level findings and limits: Most clonotypes that expanded in the thyroid above 0.001 also showed up in blood.

RNA transcripts provided the source from which TCR beta CDR3 regions were amplified. The primer set for the first-round RT-PCR of the TCR CDR3 was HTBI. TCRdb re-called the multiplex PCR reads through MiXCR, storing one row per CDR3 protein. The sample lists 500,000 to 800,000 distinct CDR3 sequences, over 40% occurring once. V lost 7 bases and J lost 7, with 11 bases in between. This CDR3 spans 12 amino acids. Looked up from germline, CDR1 is SGDLS and CDR2 is YYNGEE. Specimen: peripheral blood or thyroid tissue (not recorded which). This TCR derives from an adult man with Graves' disease, either hyperthyroidism or ophthalmopathy (not recorded which). V is TRBV9 and J is TRBJ2-2, with a possible D match to TRBD2 (7 bases). The chain's CDR3 is CASGGAGGELFF. CDR3 nucleotides: TGTGCCAGCGGGGGGGCTGGCGGGGAGCTGTTTTTT. The variable domain in full, completed from reference TRBV9 and TRBJ2-2, reads DSGVTQTPKHLITATGQRVTLRCSPRSGDLSVYWYQQSLDQGLQFLIQYYNGEERAKGNILERFSAQQFPDLHSELNLSSLELGDSALYFCASGGAGGELFFGEGSRLTVL.